This T cell receptor beta chain derives from a study of CD8+CD57+ T cells in acquired aplastic anemia (dated by TCRdb to 2016 to 2018). Concerning the study at large: DNA extracted from sorted CD4+ and CD8+ cells had a mean of about 3.3 ug, with a range of roughly 0.19 to 27.4 ug. CD8+CD57+ expansion was defined as frequency above the mean frequency observed in healthy subjects. What the research found in general, with its limitations: Although roughly 29 CD8+ CDR3 sequences were shared by patients and controls, these sequences appeared highly expressed in patients and within the immunodominant clones of patients. Between patients and healthy controls, no significant difference in CD8+ Simpson's diversity was found (P=0.060).

As regards this clonotype: No cognate antigen has been identified for it. Base qualities are not recorded, but no much larger clone differs from it by a single base.

Trimming accounts for 4 bases at V and 0 bases at J, while the number of junction bases matched to no gene is 6. Reading from cysteine to phenylalanine, the CDR3 counts 14 amino acids. Only CDR3 DNA remains: 42 bases, in frame from the first base. Taken from the germline V gene, the CDR1 and CDR2 loops are SQVTM and ANQGSEA. TCR beta VDJ combination and CDR3 sequence profiling used genomic DNA as the template. TCR repertoire sequencing was run on an Illumina HiSeq 2000. In the paper's pipeline: TRBV/TRBJ rearrangement plots, CDR3 size and DJ length profiles, and Simpson's diversity index were used to evaluate the repertoires. Whichever DNA sequence was most abundant in the deep sequencing data was defined as the immunodominant clone. CDR3 amino acid sequences were checked for sharing across subjects and were also compared against the VDJdb database and published repertoires. The raw public reads went through TCRdb reprocessing: fastp at Q25, MiXCR clone calling, in-frame beta chains kept. CDR3 protein duplicates are merged, each entry listing the most common genes and DNA. In this record, the V and J calls reflect TCRdb's handling and not the investigators' own analysis. The sample records fewer than 250,000 distinct CDR3 sequences, approximately 51% of which are singletons. The ten biggest clones cover about 20% of the sample.

Flow cytometry had shown CD8+CD57+ cell expansion in the patients selected for sequencing. Severe acquired aplastic anemia was diagnosed in all patients according to International Study of Aplastic Anemia and Agranulocytosis and Camitta criteria. No therapy had been received by the patients at the time of blood sampling. The study deep-sequenced TCR repertoires of sorted CD4+ and CD8+ blood T cells from severe aplastic anemia patients and healthy subjects. Patients were enrolled in the USA under clinicaltrials.gov protocols 00001620, 01623167, 00001397, 00071045, 00081523 and 00961064. Ficoll-Paque density gradient centrifugation was used to isolate peripheral blood mononuclear cells. CD4+ and CD8+ T cells were sorted by FACS or magnetic beads before DNA extraction.

The sequence came from a human donor with aplastic anemia. Sequences were obtained from sorted CD4+, CD8+, or CD8+CD57+ T cells (not recorded which) from PBMCs. The chain was built from TRBV29-1 and TRBJ2-7; 7 bases in the junction line up with TRBD1. The CDR3 reads as follows: CSVGNRGISYEQYF. The sequenced DNA is TGCAGCGTTGGTAACAGGGGCATCTCCTACGAGCAGTACTTC.